This TCR beta chain was captured by sequencing in a study of cytomegalovirus exposure and HLA in healthy donors. The V segment lost 1 base and the J segment 4 bases; nucleotides outside the gene matches: 5. The CDR3 totals 16 residues. Per the germline V gene, CDR1 is MNHEY and CDR2 is SVGAGI. The primer mix had 60 Vbeta and 13 Jbeta primers. Produced via immunoSEQ multiplex PCR; TCRdb's table is partial and in-frame only. The profile covers approximately 100,000 clones, with around 80% appearing a single time and under 5% taken by the ten largest. The rearrangement joins TRBV6-5 to TRBJ2-5; 11 bases fit TRBD1. The specimen was PBMCs. The receptor was derived from a female donor in good health and CMV-seropositive. Here the CDR3 DNA reads TGTGCCAGCAGTTACTGGCGGACAGGGGGCGCAGAGACCCAGTACTTC. This gives the protein CASSYWRTGGAETQYF.